The 27 T cell receptor beta chains in this list originate from one sample, sequenced in a study of cytomegalovirus exposure and HLA in healthy donors. Both 60 Vbeta primers and 13 Jbeta primers went into the PCR. The repertoire was sequenced with immunoSEQ multiplex PCR; TCRdb's copy has only in-frame clones and lacks some. The data show more than 110,000 clones, with roughly 80% seen just once and over 1% held by the top ten. The specimen sequenced was PBMCs. Receptors were obtained from a female donor in good health and CMV-seronegative.

V usage is TRBV5-1 and J usage is TRBJ2-4, with 9 positions matching TRBD2. The junction had 8 bases not matched to a gene; V was cut back by 5 bases and J by 2 bases. This CDR3 is built from 16 residues. Germline lookup yields CDR1 SGHRS and CDR2 YFSETQ. The DNA of the CDR3 is TGCGCCAGCAGTAGTTCTAGCGGGAAGTCCAAAAACATTCAGTACTTC. This codes for CASSSSSGKSKNIQYF.

The rearrangement uses TRBV5-1 and TRBJ2-7; tentative D call: TRBD1 (7 bases). Trimming removed 0 bases from V and 4 bases from J, with 11 bases in between. Germline V gene lookup returns CDR1 SGHRS and CDR2 YFSETQ. The CDR3 is 14 residues long. The CDR3 sequence: CASSLGAGGYEQYF. In DNA, the CDR3 is TGCGCCAGCAGCTTGGGGGCAGGGGGGTACGAGCAGTACTTC. The full variable domain, rest sourced from reference TRBV5-1 and TRBJ2-7, is KAGVTQTPRYLIKTRGQQVTLSCSPISGHRSVSWYQQTPGQGLQFLFEYFSETQRNKGNFPGRFSGRQFSNSRSEMNVSTLELGDSALYLCASSLGAGGYEQYFGPGTRLTVT.

The genes are TRBV28 and TRBJ1-1; maybe TRBD1 (5 bases). Trimming took 2 bases from V and 4 from J, leaving 11 bases between them. The CDR3 is 14 residues long. Looked up from germline, CDR1 is MDHEN and CDR2 is SYDVKM. CDR3 sequence: CASSLTGGLTEAFF. In DNA, the CDR3 is TGTGCCAGCAGTTTAACCGGGGGTCTCACTGAAGCTTTCTTT. Full variable domain (rest looked up from reference TRBV28 and TRBJ1-1): DVKVTQSSRYLVKRTGEKVFLECVQDMDHENMFWYRQDPGLGLRLIYFSYDVKMKEKGDIPEGYSVSREKKERFSLILESASTNQTSMYLCASSLTGGLTEAFFGQGTRLTVV.

This clone was picked up a small number of times. The CDR3 region is CASSLQGWPPQHF. The DNA for the CDR3 is TGTGCCAGCAGTTTACAGGGATGGCCGCCCCAGCATTTT. The rearrangement uses TRBV27 and TRBJ1-5; a weak D match, TRBD1 (5 bases). CDR1 is MNHEY, CDR2 SMNVEV, per germline (reference sequence). The CDR3 loop spans 13 amino acids. The ends were cut back, 2 bases at V and 9 bases at J, with 11 bases in the middle.

V gene TRBV6-1 combines with J gene TRBJ2-7, with 10 bases fitting TRBD1. The trim removed 6 bases at V and 6 bases at J, leaving 8 bases unmatched. CDR1 and CDR2 from the germline V gene are MNHNS and SASEGT. There are 14 residues in the CDR3. The CDR3 nucleotides are TGTGCCAGCAGAGTAGACAGGGGGCGCCGCGAGCAGTACTTC. It yields the protein CASRVDRGRREQYF.

This chain joins TRBV25-1 and TRBJ2-1; TRBD1 matches 10 bases. V gave up 1 base and J gave up 4 bases; unmatched junction bases: 1. The germline CDR1 and CDR2 sequences are MGHDK and SYGVNS. There are 15 residues in the CDR3. The CDR3 spells CASSEWTGGYNEQFF. The CDR3 DNA follows: TGTGCCAGCAGTGAATGGACAGGGGGATACAATGAGCAGTTCTTC.

This clone was recorded many times. The chain links TRBV6-1 to TRBJ2-5, with a possible D match to TRBD2 (5 bases). The CDR3 covers 13 residues. Trimming shortened V by 5 bases and J by 4 bases, and 11 bases separated the two germline ends. The germline gives CDR1 MNHNS, CDR2 SASEGT. CDR3 amino acids: CASSLGVGETQYF. The CDR3 bases are TGTGCCAGCAGTCTGGGAGTGGGAGAGACCCAGTACTTC.

The chain couples TRBV5-6 to TRBJ2-3; the match to TRBD2 covers 12 bases. The J segment lost 0 bases and the V segment lost 2 bases, leaving 4 bases of the junction unmatched. The CDR3 contains 17 residues. CDR1 SGHDT and CDR2 YYEEEE come from the germline V gene. The CDR3 bases are TGTGCCAGCAGCTTCGGACTAGCGGGACCTAGCACAGATACGCAGTATTTT. Amino acid sequence: CASSFGLAGPSTDTQYF.

The chain uses TRBV27 and TRBJ2-1; D is undetermined. The CDR3 has 13 amino acids. Trimming shortened V by 7 bases and J by 4 bases, and 11 bases separated the two germline ends. Germline-derived CDR1 and CDR2 are MNHEY and SMNVEV (reference sequence). The DNA of the CDR3 is TGTGCCAGCAATACCGGAGAGTACAATGAGCAGTTCTTC. It encodes CASNTGEYNEQFF.

J is TRBJ1-4 and V is TRBV7-9; 10 bases are shared with TRBD1. The CDR3 totals 16 residues. Germline V lookup: CDR1 SEHNR, CDR2 FQNEAQ (reference sequence). Trimming removed 0 bases from V and 5 bases from J; junction bases left unmatched: 3. The DNA of the CDR3 is TGTGCCAGCAGCTTAGCGTCGGGACAGGGGAATGAAAAACTGTTTTTT. It is translated as CASSLASGQGNEKLFF. Variable domain in full (rest from reference TRBV7-9 and TRBJ1-4): DTGVSQNPRHKITKRGQNVTFRCDPISEHNRLYWYRQTLGQGPEFLTYFQNEAQLEKSRLLSDRFSAERPKGSFSTLEIQRTEQGDSAMYLCASSLASGQGNEKLFFGSGTQLSVL.

The chain recombines TRBV5-6 with TRBJ2-1, with TRBD2 matching over 9 bases. With 3 bases clipped from V and 1 base from J, the junction kept 5 bases outside the gene matches. CDR3 length: 16 amino acids. CDR1 is SGHDT and CDR2 is YYEEEE in the germline V gene. The CDR3 region has the DNA TGTGCCAGCAGCTCTGATAGCGGGAGATCCTACAATGAGCAGTTCTTC. Amino acids: CASSSDSGRSYNEQFF. Looking up the rest from reference TRBV5-6 and TRBJ2-1 gives the full variable domain: DAGVTQSPTHLIKTRGQQVTLRCSPKSGHDTVSWYQQALGQGPQFIFQYYEEEERQRGNFPDRFSGHQFPNYSSELNVNALLLGDSALYLCASSSDSGRSYNEQFFGPGTRLTVL.

This clone was seen just once. The chain has TRBV4-1 and TRBJ1-5; possibly TRBD1 for D (5 bases). Germline V gene lookup returns CDR1 MGHRA and CDR2 YSYEKL. With 2 bases removed from V and 8 bases from J, the gap between germline ends came to 16 bases. The CDR3 contains 15 residues. CDR3: CASSQWLEGLEPQHF. The CDR3 coding sequence is TGCGCCAGCAGCCAATGGTTGGAGGGGCTGGAGCCCCAGCATTTT.

This clone was observed a handful of times. This chain links TRBV29-1 with TRBJ2-3; D gene ambiguous. The CDR3 has 14 residues. The germline gives CDR1 SQVTM, CDR2 ANQGSEA. Between the trimmed V and J ends, which lost 2 bases and 2 bases, there was a span of 11 bases. CDR3 amino acids: CSVENRKNTDTQYF. The CDR3 region has the DNA TGCAGCGTTGAAAACAGAAAGAACACAGATACGCAGTATTTT.

The rearrangement links TRBV28 to TRBJ2-7, with 13 bases identical to TRBD2. The V segment lost 6 bases and the J segment 4 bases; nucleotides outside the gene matches: 6. Germline V lookup: CDR1 MDHEN, CDR2 SYDVKM. The CDR3 contains 15 residues. CDR3 region: CASRRTSGREYEQYF. In DNA form, the CDR3 reads TGTGCCAGCAGGCGGACTAGCGGGAGAGAGTACGAGCAGTACTTC.

This clone was seen more than once but under ten times. The rearrangement uses TRBV25-1 and TRBJ1-2; D unclear. CDR1 and CDR2 from the germline V gene are MGHDK and SYGVNS. This CDR3 is built from 14 residues. Trimming took 5 bases from V and 8 from J, leaving 18 bases between them. CDR3 DNA: TGTGCCAGCAGTCCCCCCGAGCGGGTCCGGGGCTACACCTTC. It encodes CASSPPERVRGYTF.

The gene calls are TRBV2 and TRBJ1-2; D unresolved. The CDR3 has 13 residues. V lost 10 bases to trimming and J lost 5 bases, with 17 bases between them. Germline lookup yields CDR1 SNHLY and CDR2 FYNNEI. CDR3 residues: CATESHPLYGYTF. DNA for the CDR3: TGTGCCACCGAATCCCACCCTCTATATGGCTACACCTTC. The full variable domain, completed using reference TRBV2 and TRBJ1-2, is EPEVTQTPSHQVTQMGQEVILRCVPISNHLYFYWYRQILGQKVEFLVSFYNNEISEKSEIFDDQFSVERPDGSNFTLKIRSTKLEDSAMYFCATESHPLYGYTFGSGTRLTVV.

J is TRBJ1-5 and V is TRBV28; 7 bases match TRBD1. With 8 bases clipped from V and 4 bases from J, the junction kept 5 bases outside the gene matches. The CDR3 runs 13 residues. CDR1 and CDR2 from the germline V gene are MDHEN and SYDVKM. The CDR3 nucleotides are TGTGCCAGCGTGTTCAGGGGGAATCAGCCCCAGCATTTT. Protein product: CASVFRGNQPQHF.

The chain uses TRBV9 and TRBJ2-1; 8 positions agree with TRBD2. V dropped 0 bases and J dropped 2; count of bases not matched to a gene: 7. CDR3 length: 17 residues. The germline CDR1 and CDR2 sequences are SGDLS and YYNGEE. The CDR3 DNA reads as TGTGCCAGCAGCGTAGGGTCATACGGGAGGGCCTACAATGAGCAGTTCTTC. Translation: CASSVGSYGRAYNEQFF.

This clone was counted a few times. The rearrangement uses TRBV27 and TRBJ1-1; a possible D gene is TRBD1 (6 bases). This CDR3 comprises 14 residues. Between the trimmed V and J ends, which lost 2 bases and 2 bases, there was a span of 9 bases. Germline CDR1 reads MNHEY; CDR2 reads SMNVEV (reference sequence). The CDR3 is CASSLRTVNTEAFF. CDR3 coding DNA: TGTGCCAGCAGTTTACGGACAGTCAACACTGAAGCTTTCTTT.

This sequence joins TRBV7-9 and TRBJ2-2, with 7 nucleotides matching TRBD2. Trimming took 5 bases from V and 4 from J; bases not matched to a gene: 13. The V gene's germline CDR1 is SEHNR and CDR2 FQNEAQ (reference sequence). This CDR3 region has 17 residues. The CDR3 region is CASSQFRGGSGTGELFF. In DNA, the CDR3 is TGTGCCAGCAGCCAATTCCGCGGGGGTTCGGGCACCGGGGAGCTGTTTTTT.

The chain carries TRBV6-1 and TRBJ2-3; D is perhaps TRBD2 (6 bases). The CDR3 has 15 amino acids. Trimming left V 1 base short and J 3 bases short, with 11 bases between. Germline assignment: CDR1 MNHNS and CDR2 SASEGT. The CDR3 region is CASSEGRLETDTQYF. In DNA, the CDR3 is TGTGCCAGCAGTGAAGGGAGACTAGAAACAGATACGCAGTATTTT.

The gene calls are TRBV6-1 and TRBJ1-5; 7 nucleotides align to TRBD1. The V gene end was trimmed by 6 bases and the J gene end by 4 bases; junction bases not matched to a gene: 6. Germline V gene data show CDR1 as MNHNS and CDR2 as SASEGT. The CDR3 has 14 amino acids. The CDR3, as DNA: TGTGCCAGCAGCCGACAGGGTATTAATCAGCCCCAGCATTTT. Protein product: CASSRQGINQPQHF.

This chain uses TRBV25-1 with TRBJ2-1; D is ambiguous. The CDR3 has 13 residues. The germline gives CDR1 MGHDK, CDR2 SYGVNS. V gave up 2 bases and J gave up 4 bases, with 6 bases separating them. CDR3 protein: CASSEQFYNEQFF. CDR3 bases: TGTGCCAGCAGTGAACAATTTTACAATGAGCAGTTCTTC.

This rearrangement joins TRBV2 to TRBJ2-1; D is uncertain. Germline V gene sequence: CDR1 SNHLY, CDR2 FYNNEI. The CDR3 has 15 residues. V lost 6 bases and J lost 1, with 13 bases in between. CDR3 region: CASSESWWSYNEQFF. The CDR3 nucleotides are TGTGCCAGCAGCGAGTCCTGGTGGTCCTACAATGAGCAGTTCTTC.

The gene calls are TRBV11-2 and TRBJ1-1; possibly TRBD1 for D (6 bases). Germline V gene lookup returns CDR1 SGHAT and CDR2 FQNNGV. The CDR3 is 14 amino acids. V lost 1 base, J lost 4 bases, and 10 bases lay in between. CDR3 amino acids: CASSLVGGPTEAFF. The CDR3 DNA sequence: TGTGCCAGCAGCTTAGTCGGGGGGCCCACTGAAGCTTTCTTT.

This sequence joins TRBV5-4 and TRBJ2-3, with D maybe TRBD1 (6 bases). Germline V lookup: CDR1 SGHNT, CDR2 YYREEE (reference sequence). Trimming left V 4 bases short and J 7 bases short, with 16 bases between. This CDR3 spans 14 amino acids. The CDR3 sequence is CASSLGHGSYTQYF. The CDR3 DNA sequence: TGTGCCAGCAGCCTGGGACATGGGTCGTATACGCAGTATTTT.

The chain employs TRBV19 and TRBJ2-5; TRBD2 matches at 11 bases. The V and J ends lost 6 bases and 2 bases, in that order; junction bases with no gene match: 8. CDR1 is LNHDA and CDR2 is SQIVND in the germline V gene (reference sequence). The CDR3 sequence is 16 residues long. The CDR3 nucleotides are TGTGCCAGTAGCGCAACTAGCGGGGGATCACAAGAGACCCAGTACTTC. Residues: CASSATSGGSQETQYF.